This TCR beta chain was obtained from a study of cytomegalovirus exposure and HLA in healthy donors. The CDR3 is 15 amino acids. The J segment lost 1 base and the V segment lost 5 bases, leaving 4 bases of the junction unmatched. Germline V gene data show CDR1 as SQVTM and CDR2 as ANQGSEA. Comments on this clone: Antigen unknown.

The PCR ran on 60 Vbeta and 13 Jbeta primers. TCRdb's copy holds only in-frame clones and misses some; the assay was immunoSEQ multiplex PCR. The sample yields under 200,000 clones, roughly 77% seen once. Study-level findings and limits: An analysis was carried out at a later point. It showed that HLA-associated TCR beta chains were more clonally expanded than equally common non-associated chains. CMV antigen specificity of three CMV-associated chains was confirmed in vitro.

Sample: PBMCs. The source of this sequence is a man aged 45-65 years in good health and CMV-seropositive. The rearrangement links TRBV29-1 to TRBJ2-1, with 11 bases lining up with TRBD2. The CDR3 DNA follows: TGCAGCGTTTTTGGACTAGCGGGTTCCTACAATGAGCAGTTCTTC. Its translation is CSVFGLAGSYNEQFF.